This entry features one TCR beta chain sequence. The antigen is undetermined. The PCR was carried out with 60 Vbeta primers and 13 Jbeta primers. Here immunoSEQ multiplex PCR was the method, and the copy in TCRdb shows in-frame clones only, minus some. The table includes under 85,000 clones, 78% detected once. The data originate from a study of cytomegalovirus exposure and HLA in healthy donors. Whole-study context: T cells numbering approximately 170 million yielded some 120 million unique TCR beta sequences in an earlier analysis. Early released data comprised 80 million to 90 million unique TCRs from HLA-typed donors.

The germline V gene encodes CDR1 MDHEN and CDR2 SYDVKM. J gave up 9 bases and V 3 bases, and 13 bases lay outside the gene matches. The CDR3 runs to 17 residues. Points from the study as a whole: According to a later analysis, donors in an Asian-associated ancestry cluster reportedly had fewer N-insertions than the roughly 630-donor mean. Cytomegalovirus-associated status was assigned to about 150 TCR beta chains.

Sequenced sample: PBMCs. The chain employs TRBV28 and TRBJ1-3, with TRBD1 identical over 11 bases. The TCR originated in a man aged 35 to 55 in good health and CMV-seronegative. DNA for the CDR3: TGTGCCAGCAGTTTCCAGCTTCTAGGGACAGGGGGTTCCACCATATATTTT. Translated: CASSFQLLGTGGSTIYF.